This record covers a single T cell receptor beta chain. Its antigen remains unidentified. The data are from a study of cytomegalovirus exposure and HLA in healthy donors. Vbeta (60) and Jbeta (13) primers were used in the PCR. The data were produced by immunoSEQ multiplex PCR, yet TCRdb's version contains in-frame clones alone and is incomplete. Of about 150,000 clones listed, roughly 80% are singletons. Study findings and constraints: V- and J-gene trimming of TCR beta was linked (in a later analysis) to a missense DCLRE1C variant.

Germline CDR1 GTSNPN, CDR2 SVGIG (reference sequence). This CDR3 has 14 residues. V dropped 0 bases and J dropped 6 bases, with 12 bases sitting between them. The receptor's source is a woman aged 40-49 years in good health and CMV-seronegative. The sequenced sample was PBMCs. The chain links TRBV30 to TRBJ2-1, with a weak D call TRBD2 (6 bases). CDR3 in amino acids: CAWSVGGFGNEQFF. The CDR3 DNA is TGTGCCTGGAGTGTCGGGGGTTTTGGCAATGAGCAGTTCTTC.